These 3 T cell receptor beta chains originate from one sample sequenced in a study of cytomegalovirus exposure and HLA in healthy donors. Vbeta (60) and Jbeta (13) primers were used in the PCR. Sequencing was performed with immunoSEQ multiplex PCR; in TCRdb, only in-frame clones are kept and a portion is missing. Its table records tens of thousands of clones. Sequencing was carried out using PBMCs. The receptors originated from a man aged 25-40 years in good health and CMV-seropositive.

This chain joins TRBV7-6 and TRBJ1-2; a possible D gene is TRBD1 (5 bases). The V gene lost 5 bases and the J gene lost 5 bases, with 21 bases spanning the gap. The V gene's germline CDR1 is SGHVS and CDR2 FNYEAQ. This CDR3 comprises 16 residues. The CDR3 here is CASSLAAGTGLYGYTF. CDR3 sequence (DNA): TGTGCCAGCAGCCTCGCCGCGGGCACAGGACTATATGGCTACACCTTC.

The rearrangement links TRBV29-1 to TRBJ2-7; D possibly corresponds to TRBD2 (5 bases). Deletions cut 5 bases from V and 5 bases from J, with 13 bases between. The CDR3 spans 12 residues. Germline loops: CDR1 SQVTM, CDR2 ANQGSEA. The CDR3 nucleotides read TGCAGCGTTTTAGACGGAGGACACGAGCAGTACTTC. Translating gives CSVLDGGHEQYF.

The V gene is TRBV4-1, the J gene TRBJ2-1, with D maybe TRBD2 (6 bases). Between the trimmed V and J ends, which lost 0 bases and 3 bases, there was a span of 6 bases. The V gene's germline CDR1 is MGHRA and CDR2 YSYEKL. The CDR3 extends over 14 amino acids. CDR3 loop: CASSQEGGYNEQFF. As DNA, the CDR3 is TGCGCCAGCAGCCAAGAGGGGGGCTACAATGAGCAGTTCTTC.